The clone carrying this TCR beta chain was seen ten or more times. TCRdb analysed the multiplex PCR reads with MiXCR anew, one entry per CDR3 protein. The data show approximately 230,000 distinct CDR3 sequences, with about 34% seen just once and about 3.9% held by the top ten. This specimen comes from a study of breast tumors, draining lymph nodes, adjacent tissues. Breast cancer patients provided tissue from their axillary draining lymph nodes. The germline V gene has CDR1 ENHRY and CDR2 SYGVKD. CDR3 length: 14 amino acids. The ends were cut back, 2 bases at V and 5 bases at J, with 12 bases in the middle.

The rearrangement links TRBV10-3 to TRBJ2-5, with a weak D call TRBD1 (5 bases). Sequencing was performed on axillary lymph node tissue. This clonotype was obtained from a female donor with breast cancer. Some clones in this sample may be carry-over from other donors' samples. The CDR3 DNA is TGTGCCATCAGTGAGGGCTTAGGGGCGGAGACCCAGTACTTC. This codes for CAISEGLGAETQYF.